This is a list of T cell receptor beta chains from one sample in a study of blood T cell repertoires in COVID-19. The assay was immunoSEQ multiplex PCR, and TCRdb's table has in-frame clones only and misses some. The sample carries roughly 200,000 clones, about four fifths recorded once. Sequenced: peripheral blood. Receptor source: a woman in her forties with COVID-19, enrolled during active disease. Each CDR3 is given with its conserved first and last residue. The D gene is left open where the match is weak. Clone sizes are given selectively: once, few, many, or a class where the clone is expanded.

v_call	d_call	clone_size	j_call	cdr3_nt	cdr3_aa
TRBV10-3	NA	NA	TRBJ1-2	TGTGCCATCAGTGAAGTGGGGGGGAATGGCTACACCTTC	CAISEVGGNGYTF
TRBV6-6	TRBD1	NA	TRBJ1-4	TGTGCCAGTGCAAGAAGGGACAGTAAAAATGAAAAACTGTTTTTT	CASARRDSKNEKLFF
TRBV3-1/TRBV3-2	NA	NA	TRBJ2-7	TGTGCCAGCAGCCATAGACTTACCTACGAGCAGTACTTC	CASSHRLTYEQYF
TRBV27	TRBD1	few	TRBJ2-3	TGTGCCAGCAGTTCCTTCTCCGATCCGGGACAGGGATTCGCAGATACGCAGTATTTT	CASSSFSDPGQGFADTQYF
TRBV12-3/TRBV12-4	NA	NA	TRBJ1-2	TGTGCCAGCAGACGGACATCCGGGGGTGGCTACACCTTC	CASRRTSGGGYTF
TRBV25-1	TRBD1	NA	TRBJ1-1	TGTGCCACGACAGGGGTAGGGAACACTGAAGCTTTCTTT	CATTGVGNTEAFF
TRBV10-2	NA	NA	TRBJ2-2	TGCGCCAGCAGAGGACACTCGGAAAGGCTGTTTTTT	CASRGHSERLFF
TRBV30	TRBD2	once	TRBJ2-1	TGTGCCTGGAGCCCCTCCGGGACTAGCGAGTACAATGAGCAGTTCTTC	CAWSPSGTSEYNEQFF
TRBV14	TRBD1	NA	TRBJ1-6	TGTGCCAGCAGCCAAGGGACAGGGGATTCACCCCTCCACTTT	CASSQGTGDSPLHF
TRBV18	TRBD2	NA	TRBJ2-5	TGTGCCAGCTCACCACCCGGACTAGCGGGAGACAGAGAGACCCAGTACTTC	CASSPPGLAGDRETQYF
TRBV28	NA	NA	TRBJ1-2	TGTGCCAGCAGTCTCCCCAGGGTCTATGGCTACACCTTC	CASSLPRVYGYTF
TRBV15	TRBD2	NA	TRBJ2-4	TGTGCCACCAGCCGAAAAAGTGGGACTAGCATGAACATTCAGTACTTC	CATSRKSGTSMNIQYF
TRBV18	TRBD1	NA	TRBJ2-7	TGTGCCAGCTCACCGAGACAGGGCTACGAGCAGTACTTC	CASSPRQGYEQYF
TRBV20-1	NA	NA	TRBJ1-1	TGCAGTGCTAGGTACAGCACTGAAGCTTTCTTT	CSARYSTEAFF
TRBV11-2	NA	NA	TRBJ1-4	TGTGCCAGCAGCTTAGATCAGTGGAGTACGGGGAGGCCTAATGAAAAACTGTTTTTT	CASSLDQWSTGRPNEKLFF
TRBV28	NA	NA	TRBJ1-2	TGTGCCAGCATAAGGGGCGGCGGCTATGGCTACACCTTC	CASIRGGGYGYTF
TRBV18	TRBD1	NA	TRBJ2-1	TGTGCCAGCTCACCACCGGGACAGGTACACAATGAGCAGTTCTTC	CASSPPGQVHNEQFF
TRBV2	NA	NA	TRBJ1-2	TGTGCCAGCAGCCTATCACCGTGGGGATCCGGGAGCGGCTACACCTTC	CASSLSPWGSGSGYTF
TRBV4-1	NA	NA	TRBJ2-1	TGCGCCAGCAGCCAAGATACTACTTTGCAGTTCTTC	CASSQDTTLQFF
TRBV7-9	NA	NA	TRBJ2-1	TGTGCCAGCAGCTTAGCCGGAGGGCCAGGGACCTACAATGAGCAGTTCTTC	CASSLAGGPGTYNEQFF